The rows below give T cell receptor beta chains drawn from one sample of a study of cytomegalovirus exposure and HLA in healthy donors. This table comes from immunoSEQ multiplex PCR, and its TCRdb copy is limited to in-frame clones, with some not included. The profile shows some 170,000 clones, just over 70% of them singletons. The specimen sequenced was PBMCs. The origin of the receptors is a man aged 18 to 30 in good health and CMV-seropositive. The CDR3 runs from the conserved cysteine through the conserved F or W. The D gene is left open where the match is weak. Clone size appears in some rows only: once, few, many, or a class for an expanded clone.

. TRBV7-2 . CASSKGLPPETQYF
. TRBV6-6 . CASSPDTEAFF
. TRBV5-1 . CASSLGPAGPQHF
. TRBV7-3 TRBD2 CASSLGRAGTLAKNIQYF
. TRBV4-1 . CASSQESGIADTQYF
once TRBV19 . CASSIQNSPLHF
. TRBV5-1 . CASSLDTPSGNTIYF
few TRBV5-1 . CASSLGGPQTRNYGYTF
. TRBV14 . CASSHGDPGHFNEKLFF
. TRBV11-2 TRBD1 CASSLGTGASGNTIYF
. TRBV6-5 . CASSYGGTQPQHF
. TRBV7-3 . CASSLAGANTGELFF
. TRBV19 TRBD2 CASIAGGSSYNEQFF
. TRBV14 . CASSQVPGYEAFF
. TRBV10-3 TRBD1 CAISLTGTANTGELFF
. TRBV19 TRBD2 CASSINSGIKNIQYF
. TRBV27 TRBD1 CASSYRGTNYGYTF
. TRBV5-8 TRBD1 CASSAGTGTYNEQFF